This record looks at one TCR beta chain sequence and its context. This entry belongs to a study of CD8 T cells in Susac syndrome. A quantity of roughly 0.5 to 1 ug RNA underwent reverse transcription using random hexamers. MiXCR, run by TCRdb on the immunoSEQ multiplex PCR reads, gives a single entry per CDR3 protein. Of fewer than 150,000 distinct CDR3 sequences in the sample, approximately 89% are singletons; the top ten hold around 0.24%. The TCR sequence derives from a human donor with multiple sclerosis. Sequenced input: CD8+ T cells from PBMCs.

The CDR3: CAISESDTQETQYF. In nucleotides, the CDR3 is TGTGCCATCAGTGAGTCGGACACGCAAGAGACCCAGTACTTC. The chain recombines TRBV10-3 with TRBJ2-5; possibly TRBD1 for D (5 bases). The ends were cut back, 0 bases at V and 2 bases at J, with 7 bases in the middle. CDR3 length equals 14 residues. Germline loops: CDR1 ENHRY, CDR2 SYGVKD.